The clone carrying this T cell receptor (beta chain) was detected only a few times. This record comes from a study of blood T cell repertoires in COVID-19. Overall study: COVID-19 samples, acute and convalescent, were from the United States, Italy and Spain.

Some clones are missing from TCRdb's copy, which holds only in-frame ones; the method was immunoSEQ multiplex PCR. Altogether about 270,000 clones are present, around nine tenths being singletons, with the ten largest covering approximately 10%. The CDR3 extends over 17 amino acids. Germline CDR1 MNHNY, CDR2 SVGAGI (reference sequence). The V and J ends lost 5 bases and 3 bases, in that order; junction bases with no gene match: 14. The TCR was taken from a man aged 35 to 55 with active or convalescent COVID-19. The chain is built from TRBV6-6 and TRBJ1-1, with 8 bases lining up with TRBD1. Sequenced material: peripheral blood. CDR3 loop: CASSPRTGLGMDTEAFF. The CDR3 nucleotides are TGTGCCAGCAGTCCTCGGACAGGGCTGGGGATGGACACTGAAGCTTTCTTT.